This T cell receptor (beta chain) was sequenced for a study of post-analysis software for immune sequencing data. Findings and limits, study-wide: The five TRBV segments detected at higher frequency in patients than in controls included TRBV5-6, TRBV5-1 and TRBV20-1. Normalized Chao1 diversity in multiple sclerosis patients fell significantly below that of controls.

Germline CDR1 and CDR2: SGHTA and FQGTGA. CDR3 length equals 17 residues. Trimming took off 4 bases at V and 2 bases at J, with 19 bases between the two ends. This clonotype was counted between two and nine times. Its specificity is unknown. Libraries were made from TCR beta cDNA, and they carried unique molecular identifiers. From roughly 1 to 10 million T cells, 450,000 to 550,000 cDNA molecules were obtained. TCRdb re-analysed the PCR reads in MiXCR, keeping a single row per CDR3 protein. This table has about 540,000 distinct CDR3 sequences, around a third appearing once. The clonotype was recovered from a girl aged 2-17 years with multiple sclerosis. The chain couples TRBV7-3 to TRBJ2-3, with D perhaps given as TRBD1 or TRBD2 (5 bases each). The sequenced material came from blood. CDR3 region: CASSSKGPADTTDTQYF. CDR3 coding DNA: TGTGCCAGCAGCTCCAAAGGTCCAGCGGACACCACAGATACGCAGTATTTT.